This TCR beta chain was captured by sequencing in a study of cytomegalovirus exposure and HLA in healthy donors. Primers for the PCR totalled 60 Vbeta and 13 Jbeta. TCRdb's copy holds only in-frame clones and misses some; the assay was immunoSEQ multiplex PCR. The sample holds around 50,000 clones, 65% to 90% seen once. The V segment lost 4 bases and the J segment 6 bases; nucleotides outside the gene matches: 15. Germline V lookup: CDR1 SGHKS, CDR2 YYEKEE (reference sequence). This CDR3 contains 17 residues. The J gene is TRBJ2-1, the V gene TRBV5-5; TRBD1 agrees at 8 bases. The sample consisted of PBMCs. The sequence was collected from a man aged 25-40 years in good health and CMV-seronegative. CDR3 residues: CASSHRDRPGLINEQFF. In nucleotides, the CDR3 is TGTGCCAGCAGCCACCGGGACAGGCCGGGGCTTATCAATGAGCAGTTCTTC.